The T cell receptor beta chain described here comes from a study of T-cell memory formation after mild COVID-19 (dated by TCRdb to the early 2020s). The study in broad terms: TCR sequence clusters from the two donors were largely donor specific. Two young, previously healthy adult volunteers, one female and one male, were included in the cohort. Longitudinal TCRalpha and TCRbeta repertoire sequencing tracked T-cell clones expanding and contracting after mild COVID-19 in two donors. Overall results and qualifications from the work: Contracting CD4+ clones were located mainly in the CM and EM memory subsets, whereas CD8+ clones were found to be enriched in EMRA. SARS-CoV-2 specificity of the second-wave clones peaking on day 37 was not confirmed. Clones contracting from day 15 to 85 had balanced CD4/CD8 phenotypes, while a second wave expanding from day 15 to 37 was biased towards CD4+. Only two mild cases were covered by the study, and larger cohorts that include severe cases with pre-infection samples were considered necessary. Some responding clones were detected in pre-infection memory, which suggested that pre-existing cross-reactive memory T cells had joined the SARS-CoV-2 response.

Instrument used: Illumina NovaSeq 6000. TCRalpha and TCRbeta cDNA libraries were built by 5'RACE with constant-segment primers, adding sample barcodes and unique molecular identifiers. Trizol reagent was used to extract RNA from every sample. Libraries were amplified in two PCR steps, with a second sample barcode and Illumina TruSeq adapters added in the second step. Libraries were sequenced on an Illumina NovaSeq with 2 x 150 bp paired-end reads. The original methods were these. Reads were demultiplexed and collapsed into UMI-guided consensus sequences with migec v1.2.7. Using mixcr v2.1.11, UMI consensuses were aligned to TRA and TRB V and J templates and then assembled into clonotypes. A clonotype was counted as expanded or contracted only if both edgeR and NoisET called the change significant, with noise models trained on biological replicates. edgeR calls used a false discovery rate-adjusted p below 0.01 and a log2 fold-change threshold of 1. As an exploratory analysis of dynamics, PCA with hierarchical clustering was applied to max-normalized trajectories of the 1000 most abundant clonotypes. Separately sequenced CD4+ and CD8+ repertoires were used to assign a CD4 or CD8 phenotype to each responding clone. TCRdb reworked the public reads: Q25 trimming with fastp, MiXCR clone assembly, productive beta chains retained. Rows with one shared CDR3 protein collapse into an entry with the most common genes and DNA. For this entry, the V and J calls and clone size follow TCRdb and not the study's own pipeline. This sample has fewer than 50,000 distinct CDR3 sequences in its table, and 6% to 8.5% of those were observed once. The leading ten clones occupy approximately 0.74% of the sample.

This clonotype was seen more than once but under ten times. There is no known antigen for this receptor. It has no much larger one-base neighbor in the sample; base qualities were not kept. The V and J ends are trimmed by 3 bases and 6 bases, leaving 9 bases between them. The germline V gene (reference sequence) provides CDR1 LNHDA and CDR2 SQIVND. The CDR3 runs 13 amino acids, cysteine and phenylalanine included. The retained sequence is limited to the CDR3, 39 bases, with the frame set at the first base. Ficoll-Paque density gradient centrifugation was used to isolate PBMCs. Sequenced sample: PBMCs or a T cell subset sorted from them (not recorded which). The chain was built from TRBV19 and TRBJ1-5; no D gene can be assigned with confidence. This TCR derives from an adult who had mild COVID-19 (a few samples of this study predate the infection). The sample titles of this study are shuffled in the database, so cell type and time point are left out. The DNA reads as follows: TGTGCCAGTAGTATCCATCGGAGTCAGCCCCAGCATTTT. It translates to CASSIHRSQPQHF.